This passage covers 5 T cell receptor beta chains from one sample sequenced in a study of blood T cell repertoires in COVID-19. Some clones are missing from TCRdb's copy, which holds only in-frame ones; the method was immunoSEQ multiplex PCR. Among hundreds of thousands of clones listed, about four fifths were seen once. Sequenced input: PBMCs or T cells enriched from blood (not recorded which). These receptors were obtained from a man aged 35 to 55 who had been exposed to COVID-19.

The chain couples TRBV5-1 to TRBJ2-1; D may be TRBD1 (5 bases). The germline V and J ends were trimmed by 3 bases and 5 bases, with 15 bases remaining between them. The CDR3 spans 15 residues. CDR1 is SGHRS and CDR2 is YFSETQ in the germline V gene. This CDR3 is CASSSPLGQNNEQFF. The CDR3 DNA reads TGCGCCAGCAGCTCCCCTTTGGGGCAAAACAATGAGCAGTTCTTC.

The chain couples TRBV7-2 to TRBJ2-5; TRBD1 is a possible D gene (5 bases). This CDR3 contains 15 residues. V gave up 5 bases and J gave up 0 bases, with 13 bases separating them. CDR1 and CDR2 from the germline V gene are SGHTA and FQGNSA. Here the CDR3 DNA reads TGTGCCAGCAGCCCAGCTAAGGGGTACCAAGAGACCCAGTACTTC. It encodes CASSPAKGYQETQYF.

The V gene is TRBV11-2, the J gene TRBJ2-1; 8 positions match TRBD2. CDR1 SGHAT and CDR2 FQNNGV come from the germline V gene. V gave up 1 base and J gave up 4 bases; unmatched junction bases: 6. The CDR3 contains 16 residues. CDR3 protein: CASSLGTSPTYNEQFF. CDR3 nucleotide sequence: TGTGCCAGCAGCTTAGGGACTAGCCCTACTTACAATGAGCAGTTCTTC.

The V and J genes are TRBV16 and TRBJ2-1; perhaps TRBD2 as D (5 bases). V was shortened by 2 bases and J by 6 bases, with 11 bases between the two germline ends. The CDR3 is 14 amino acids. The V gene's germline CDR1 is KGHSY and CDR2 FQNENV. The CDR3 DNA is TGTGCCAGCAGCCAAGGTACTGGACTCAATGAGCAGTTCTTC. Its translation: CASSQGTGLNEQFF.

The chain employs TRBV7-8 and TRBJ2-7; D uncertain. Trimming pared 2 bases from V and 0 bases from J, leaving 17 bases between. Germline assignment: CDR1 SGHVS and CDR2 FQNEAQ. CDR3 length equals 17 residues. Here the CDR3 DNA reads TGTGCCAGCAGCTTACAGGTTTCAGGCTTCTCCTCCTACGAGCAGTACTTC. Its translation: CASSLQVSGFSSYEQYF.